Below are 26 T cell receptor beta chains sequenced from a single sample in a study of shared clonotypes between healthy human individuals. Measured with immunoSEQ multiplex PCR; TCRdb has only the in-frame clones, and not every one. The table records a few million clones, 90% to 95% of them present only once. The sample was naive CD4+ T cells from PBMCs. Subset defined: CD45RA+ positively selected. The receptors were gathered from a man aged 18 to 35 in good health. Some clones in this sample may be carry-over from other donors' samples.

The chain uses TRBV5-1 and TRBJ2-5; a possible D gene is TRBD2 (6 bases). The DNA end is a closer match to TRBJ2-7, so the J assignment may be wrong. CDR1 is SGHRS, CDR2 YFSETQ, per germline. The CDR3 spans 14 residues. CDR3 DNA sequence: TGCGCCAGCAGCGGAGGGGCAGGTGGGTACGAGCAGTACTTC. Protein: CASSGGAGGYEQYF.

This chain links TRBV5-4 with TRBJ2-1; the D gene is possibly TRBD2 (5 bases). Trimming left V 4 bases short and J 6 bases short, with 14 bases between. Germline loops: CDR1 SGHNT, CDR2 YYREEE (reference sequence). This CDR3 spans 14 amino acids. CDR3 coding DNA: TGTGCCAGCAGCACTCCGACGGGGTCCAATGAGCAGTTCTTC. Translation gives CASSTPTGSNEQFF.

This clone was seen only once. J is TRBJ2-6 and V is TRBV5-4, with unresolved D. Looked up from germline, CDR1 is SGHNT and CDR2 is YYREEE (reference sequence). V gave up 3 bases and J gave up 4 bases, with 11 bases separating them. The CDR3 contains 15 residues. CDR3: CASSSALEGANVLTF. CDR3 nucleotide sequence: TGTGCCAGCAGCTCGGCCCTGGAGGGGGCCAACGTCCTGACTTTC. The complete variable domain, with remaining parts taken from reference TRBV5-4 and TRBJ2-6, reads ETGVTQSPTHLIKTRGQQVTLRCSSQSGHNTVSWYQQALGQGPQFIFQYYREEENGRGNFPPRFSGLQFPNYSSELNVNALELDDSALYLCASSSALEGANVLTFGAGSRLTVL.

V is TRBV12-5 and J is TRBJ2-2; 14 bases line up with TRBD2. Germline V CDR1 and CDR2: LGHNT, FRNRAP. With 6 bases clipped from V and 4 bases from J, the junction kept 7 bases outside the gene matches. The CDR3 totals 17 residues. The chain's CDR3 is CASGYGTSGSSTGELFF. The CDR3 nucleotides read TGTGCTAGTGGCTACGGGACTAGCGGGAGTTCCACCGGGGAGCTGTTTTTT.

This clone was observed once. The chain is built from TRBV9 and TRBJ2-5; D may match TRBD1 or TRBD2 (5 bases each). Germline V CDR1 and CDR2: SGDLS, YYNGEE. V lost 0 bases and J lost 2, with 11 bases in between. This CDR3 has 15 residues. CDR3: CASSVVGVRQETQYF. CDR3 coding DNA: TGTGCCAGCAGCGTAGTGGGGGTGCGGCAAGAGACCCAGTACTTC.

The V gene is TRBV28, the J gene TRBJ1-1; maybe TRBD1 (5 bases). The CDR3 is 14 residues long. V gave up 5 bases and J gave up 3 bases, with 13 bases separating them. Looked up from germline, CDR1 is MDHEN and CDR2 is SYDVKM. The CDR3 loop reads CASSPLWDYTEAFF. The CDR3 nucleotides are TGTGCCAGCAGTCCCCTTTGGGACTACACTGAAGCTTTCTTT.

This sequence joins TRBV28 and TRBJ2-7; TRBD1 might be the D (5 bases). The CDR3 sequence is 14 residues long. Germline values: CDR1 MDHEN, CDR2 SYDVKM. Deletions cut 3 bases from V and 3 bases from J, with 12 bases between. CDR3 nucleotide sequence: TGTGCCAGCAGTTTGCTGAGACAGCTCTACGAGCAGTACTTC. It encodes CASSLLRQLYEQYF. The whole variable domain, remainder taken from reference TRBV28 and TRBJ2-7, is DVKVTQSSRYLVKRTGEKVFLECVQDMDHENMFWYRQDPGLGLRLIYFSYDVKMKEKGDIPEGYSVSREKKERFSLILESASTNQTSMYLCASSLLRQLYEQYFGPGTRLTVT.

The chain recombines TRBV10-3 with TRBJ1-5; unclear D gene. Germline V gives CDR1 ENHRY, CDR2 SYGVKD. V was pared by 5 bases and J by 2 bases, with 10 bases between. The CDR3 contains 14 residues. CDR3: CAISTGLGNQPQHF. The CDR3 DNA reads as TGTGCCATCAGTACCGGACTGGGCAATCAGCCCCAGCATTTT.

The chain is built from TRBV30 and TRBJ2-2; D possibly uses TRBD1 or TRBD2 (6 bases each). The ends were cut back, 5 bases at V and 7 bases at J, with 14 bases in the middle. The germline V gene encodes CDR1 GTSNPN and CDR2 SVGIG (reference sequence). The CDR3 is made up of 13 amino acids. The CDR3 here is CAWARGLGGELFF. Written as DNA, the CDR3 is TGTGCCTGGGCTCGGGGGCTAGGCGGGGAGCTGTTTTTT.

The chain joins TRBV5-4 to TRBJ2-7; 8 nucleotides line up with TRBD2. Germline V gene sequence: CDR1 SGHNT, CDR2 YYREEE (reference sequence). After removal of 4 bases from V and 2 bases from J, the junction contained 5 bases not matched to a gene. The CDR3 is 14 amino acids. This chain's CDR3 is CASSQGTRTYEQYF. CDR3 sequence (DNA): TGTGCCAGCAGCCAAGGGACTAGGACCTACGAGCAGTACTTC.

The V and J genes are TRBV6-5 and TRBJ1-2, with 7 bases aligning to TRBD1. Germline CDR1 reads MNHEY; CDR2 reads SVGAGI. After removal of 5 bases from V and 4 bases from J, the junction contained 10 bases not matched to a gene. This CDR3 has 15 residues. The CDR3 reads CASSTRQGDSYGYTF. The CDR3 nucleotides read TGTGCCAGCAGTACACGACAGGGTGACTCCTATGGCTACACCTTC.

This chain joins TRBV5-4 and TRBJ2-2; 9 positions agree with TRBD1. Germline V gene sequence: CDR1 SGHNT, CDR2 YYREEE (reference sequence). This CDR3 comprises 15 residues. With V trimmed by 5 bases and J by 3 bases, 5 bases remained unmatched. CDR3 nucleotide sequence: TGTGCCAGCAGACGGGACAGGGTGGACACCGGGGAGCTGTTTTTT. Its protein is CASRRDRVDTGELFF.

The chain recombines TRBV18 with TRBJ1-5; possible D gene TRBD1, 6 bases. The CDR3 covers 15 residues. With 2 bases removed from V and 4 bases from J, the gap between germline ends came to 12 bases. Per the germline V gene, CDR1 is KGHSH and CDR2 is LQKENI. CDR3 sequence (DNA): TGTGCCAGCTCACCAAGGGGACACCAAAATCAGCCCCAGCATTTT. Amino acids: CASSPRGHQNQPQHF.

This chain joins TRBV2 and TRBJ2-7; possibly TRBD2 for D (5 bases). With 4 bases removed from V and 0 bases from J, the gap between germline ends came to 10 bases. Germline V gene sequence: CDR1 SNHLY, CDR2 FYNNEI. This CDR3 has 14 residues. CDR3 DNA: TGTGCCAGCAGTGGAGGGCTTCCCTCCTACGAGCAGTACTTC. It encodes CASSGGLPSYEQYF. Complete variable domain (other parts from reference TRBV2 and TRBJ2-7): EPEVTQTPSHQVTQMGQEVILRCVPISNHLYFYWYRQILGQKVEFLVSFYNNEISEKSEIFDDQFSVERPDGSNFTLKIRSTKLEDSAMYFCASSGGLPSYEQYFGPGTRLTVT.

The rearrangement links TRBV2 to TRBJ2-5; the D is unclear. Between the trimmed V and J ends, which lost 7 bases and 5 bases, there was a span of 5 bases. The CDR3 consists of 10 residues. In germline, CDR1 is SNHLY, CDR2 FYNNEI. In DNA form, the CDR3 reads TGTGCCAGCAACGTGGAGACCCAGTACTTC. Translation: CASNVETQYF.

Concerning this clone itself: Distinct nucleotide sequences in the sample also encode this CDR3. The CDR3 sequence: CASSSGQYNEQFF. The CDR3 DNA is TGTGCCAGCAGCTCGGGTCAATACAATGAGCAGTTCTTC. The chain carries TRBV7-2 and TRBJ2-1; D gene ambiguous. This CDR3 is 13 amino acids long. Between the trimmed V and J ends, which lost 4 bases and 4 bases, there was a span of 8 bases. Germline V gene lookup returns CDR1 SGHTA and CDR2 FQGNSA.

V gene TRBV6-1 combines with J gene TRBJ1-4; D is uncertain. Germline V CDR1 and CDR2: MNHNS, SASEGT. With 2 bases removed from V and 10 bases from J, the gap between germline ends came to 8 bases. The CDR3 length is 12 residues. The CDR3 protein is CASSETVLKLFF. The CDR3 coding sequence is TGTGCCAGCAGTGAAACAGTGCTAAAACTGTTTTTT.

This clone was counted a few times. At the DNA level, this CDR3 is encoded by other sequences in the same sample as well. The chain recombines TRBV9 with TRBJ2-2; D gene ambiguous. Germline CDR1 is SGDLS and CDR2 is YYNGEE. The CDR3 loop spans 12 amino acids. Deletions cut 0 bases from V and 6 bases from J, with 3 bases between. CDR3 DNA: TGTGCCAGCAGCGTAGATCCCGGGGAGCTGTTTTTT. It encodes CASSVDPGELFF.

This sequence joins TRBV9 and TRBJ2-2; D unresolved. Germline lookup yields CDR1 SGDLS and CDR2 YYNGEE. The CDR3 consists of 16 residues. V lost 0 bases and J lost 0, with 9 bases in between. This CDR3 reads CASSVAHQPNTGELFF. CDR3 bases: TGTGCCAGCAGCGTAGCCCACCAACCGAACACCGGGGAGCTGTTTTTT.

The V and J genes are TRBV12-2 and TRBJ2-1. TRBV12-2 represents a pseudogene. There are 18 residues in the CDR3. The CDR3 here is CASRLETPGTTSYNEQFF. For the CDR3, the DNA is TGTGCAAGTCGCTTAGAAACCCCCGGGACCACATCCTACAATGAGCAGTTCTTC.

The DNA of the CDR3 is TGTGCCAGCAGCTTAGCTCGCCTAGCGGGTTCAGAGACCCAGTACTTC. This gives the protein CASSLARLAGSETQYF. The rearrangement links TRBV7-2 to TRBJ2-5; 8 positions agree with TRBD2. The CDR3 runs to 16 residues. The germline gives CDR1 SGHTA, CDR2 FQGNSA. J was trimmed by 4 bases and V by 0 bases; bases with no gene match: 7.

A remark on this clone: Other DNA sequences from this sample encode an identical CDR3 as well. J is TRBJ1-2 and V is TRBV5-1; TRBD1 is a possible D gene (5 bases). This CDR3 is 13 amino acids long. Germline V lookup: CDR1 SGHRS, CDR2 YFSETQ. With 2 bases removed from V and 4 bases from J, the gap between germline ends came to 9 bases. Here the CDR3 reads CASSLGAAYGYTF. CDR3 nucleotide sequence: TGCGCCAGCAGCTTAGGGGCCGCCTATGGCTACACCTTC.

V usage is TRBV7-6 and J usage is TRBJ1-1; unclear D gene. The CDR3 sequence is 13 residues long. Germline loops: CDR1 SGHVS, CDR2 FNYEAQ. V was clipped by 1 base and J by 4 bases, with 7 bases between them. The CDR3 nucleotides are TGTGCCAGCAGCTTAGGGTACTCCACTGAAGCTTTCTTT. Protein product: CASSLGYSTEAFF.

This clone was seen just once. The V call is TRBV7-3, the J call TRBJ2-2; TRBD1 aligns across 9 bases. Germline V CDR1 and CDR2: SGHTA, FQGTGA. V lost 5 bases to trimming and J lost 4 bases; unmatched junction nucleotides: 5. The CDR3 totals 15 residues. As DNA, the CDR3 is TGTGCCAGCAGCCAACAGGGGGCGGGCACCGGGGAGCTGTTTTTT. This translates into CASSQQGAGTGELFF.

V is TRBV28 and J is TRBJ1-5; weak D call: TRBD1 (6 bases). The germline V gene encodes CDR1 MDHEN and CDR2 SYDVKM. CDR3 length: 14 amino acids. Trimming took off 7 bases at V and 1 base at J, with 11 bases between the two ends. CDR3 bases: TGTGCCAGCAAGGGGGGAACGAGCAATCAGCCCCAGCATTTT. Its protein is CASKGGTSNQPQHF.

The rearrangement joins TRBV5-1 to TRBJ2-5; TRBD1 matches 9 bases. After removal of 0 bases from V and 6 bases from J, the junction contained 9 bases not matched to a gene. The CDR3 covers 16 residues. Germline-derived CDR1 and CDR2 are SGHRS and YFSETQ. As DNA, the CDR3 is TGCGCCAGCAGCTTGGCATTGGGACAGGGTCCTAAGACCCAGTACTTC. Translated, it gives CASSLALGQGPKTQYF. The whole variable domain, filled in from reference TRBV5-1 and TRBJ2-5, reads KAGVTQTPRYLIKTRGQQVTLSCSPISGHRSVSWYQQTPGQGLQFLFEYFSETQRNKGNFPGRFSGRQFSNSRSEMNVSTLELGDSALYLCASSLALGQGPKTQYFGPGTRLLVL.